The 30 T cell receptor beta chains below come from one sample, sequenced in a study of response to subunit inactivated influenza vaccine. TCRdb reprocessed the RT-PCR reads with MiXCR, giving one entry per CDR3 protein. The sample lists 650,000 to 800,000 distinct CDR3 sequences, approximately 15% occurring once. The sample in question was PBMCs from blood, obtained 14 to 15 days before vaccination. These receptor sequences come from a man aged 45-65 years who received an inactivated influenza vaccine.

The V call is TRBV20-1, the J call TRBJ1-2, with D possibly TRBD1 on 6 matching bases. The CDR3 contains 15 residues. Deletions cut 5 bases from V and 6 bases from J, with 22 bases between. The germline V gene has CDR1 DFQATT and CDR2 SNEGSKA (reference sequence). The CDR3 protein is CSAPPPFTGSDGYTF. CDR3 DNA: TGCAGTGCTCCTCCACCGTTTACAGGGTCGGATGGCTACACCTTC.

The V gene is TRBV7-2, the J gene TRBJ1-2; no reliable D call. The V gene's germline CDR1 is SGHTA and CDR2 FQGNSA. The CDR3 runs to 17 residues. V lost 0 bases and J 1 base, leaving 15 bases between the germline ends. For the CDR3, the DNA is TGTGCCAGCAGCTTAGCGCTAGGAAGAGGGCATAACTATGGCTACACCTTC. Its protein product is CASSLALGRGHNYGYTF.

A few counts support this clonotype. This chain joins TRBV12-3 or TRBV12-4 and TRBJ2-2; D unresolved. The germline V and J ends were trimmed by 5 bases and 5 bases, with 12 bases remaining between them. The CDR3 runs to 14 residues. This CDR3 is CASSPTGLTGELFF. CDR3 coding DNA: TGTGCCAGCAGTCCCACGGGCTTAACCGGGGAGCTGTTTTTT.

This clonotype was observed at least ten times. The chain combines TRBV4-3 with TRBJ1-4; 8 bases align to TRBD1. The CDR3 loop spans 20 amino acids. CDR1 and CDR2 (germline): LGHNA, YSLEER. Trimming removed 3 bases from V and 3 bases from J; junction bases left unmatched: 18. The DNA of the CDR3 is TGCGCCAGCAGCCAGGGTTACCGACCGACAGGGGCGAGACCTAATGAAAAACTGTTTTTT. Protein: CASSQGYRPTGARPNEKLFF.

V usage is TRBV29-1 and J usage is TRBJ1-1; D uncertain. CDR3 length equals 13 residues. Germline V gene data show CDR1 as SQVTM and CDR2 as ANQGSEA. V gave up 0 bases and J gave up 11 bases, with 16 bases separating them. CDR3 loop: CSVEERLSDRAFF. CDR3 nucleotide sequence: TGCAGCGTTGAAGAGAGGCTCAGTGATAGGGCTTTCTTT.

This rearrangement joins TRBV19 to TRBJ1-2; weak D call: TRBD1 (5 bases). CDR1 and CDR2 from the germline V gene are LNHDA and SQIVND (reference sequence). With 6 bases removed from V and 3 bases from J, the gap between germline ends came to 14 bases. The CDR3 is 14 amino acids. The CDR3, as DNA: TGTGCCAGTAGGACAGCGGATGGGCACTATGGCTACACCTTC. It is translated as CASRTADGHYGYTF.

This clonotype has a count of ten or more. The chain has TRBV7-2 and TRBJ2-2, with D unclear. V was trimmed by 5 bases and J by 1 base, leaving 8 bases between them. This CDR3 has 14 amino acids. Germline V lookup: CDR1 SGHTA, CDR2 FQGNSA. The CDR3 sequence is CASSPRQNTGELFF. The CDR3 nucleotides are TGTGCCAGCAGCCCTAGACAGAACACCGGGGAGCTGTTTTTT.

The table lists this clonotype with a few counts. The CDR3 sequence: CASSQEYSGGTDTQYF. The CDR3 nucleotides read TGCGCCAGCAGCCAAGAATATAGCGGGGGCACAGATACGCAGTATTTT. The chain joins TRBV4-3 to TRBJ2-3; 8 bases are a match to TRBD2. Germline loops: CDR1 LGHNA, CDR2 YSLEER. The CDR3 contains 16 residues. V was pared by 0 bases and J by 1 base, with 3 bases of the junction left unmatched.

CDR3 protein: CASSLGLGGANVLTF. For the CDR3, the DNA is TGTGCCAGCAGTTTGGGGTTGGGTGGGGCCAACGTCCTGACTTTC. V gene TRBV27 combines with J gene TRBJ2-6; D is uncertain. V gave up 3 bases and J gave up 3 bases, with 9 bases separating them. CDR3 size: 15 residues. Germline assignment: CDR1 MNHEY and CDR2 SMNVEV (reference sequence).

This sequence joins TRBV30 and TRBJ1-2, with no clear D. The CDR3 runs to 12 residues. Germline CDR1 is GTSNPN and CDR2 is SVGIG (reference sequence). Trimming left V 1 base short and J 2 bases short, with 5 bases between. CDR3 sequence: CAWSEGNYGYTF. Here the CDR3 DNA reads TGTGCCTGGAGTGAAGGGAACTATGGCTACACCTTC.

The chain recombines TRBV5-1 with TRBJ2-7, with D possibly being TRBD1 or TRBD2 (5 bases each). CDR3 length: 14 amino acids. V was trimmed by 1 base and J by 3 bases, leaving 11 bases between them. Germline assignment: CDR1 SGHRS and CDR2 YFSETQ. The CDR3 reads CASSLRGRNYEQYF. The CDR3, as DNA: TGCGCCAGCAGCTTGAGGGGACGGAACTACGAGCAGTACTTC.

This clonotype was observed a few times. This rearrangement joins TRBV12-3 or TRBV12-4 to TRBJ1-5; D is perhaps TRBD1 (6 bases). There are 15 residues in the CDR3. Trimming shortened V by 5 bases and J by 1 base, and 12 bases separated the two germline ends. The CDR3 DNA is TGTGCCAGCAGTCCACAGGGTAGGAGCAATCAGCCCCAGCATTTT. It encodes CASSPQGRSNQPQHF.

The chain carries TRBV7-3 and TRBJ2-3; D gene uncertain. This CDR3 has 14 residues. The germline V gene has CDR1 SGHTA and CDR2 FQGTGA. The V end was cut by 5 bases, the J end by 1 base, with 10 bases between. The CDR3 DNA is TGTGCCAGCAGCCCAAGCGTACGCACAGATACGCAGTATTTT. Translating it yields CASSPSVRTDTQYF.

This clonotype was found a few times. V is TRBV3-1 and J is TRBJ1-3; TRBD1 is a possible D gene (6 bases). Trimming cost V 8 bases and J 0 bases, with 20 bases left between them. CDR1 is LGHDT, CDR2 YNNKEL, per germline (reference sequence). The CDR3 has 17 residues. CDR3 nucleotides: TGTGCCAGCGGCGGAGGGCCTCAGGGGATCTCTGGAAACACCATATATTTT. It translates to CASGGGPQGISGNTIYF.

This clonotype was seen only a few times. The rearrangement uses TRBV5-1 and TRBJ1-4; D is undetermined. From germline, CDR1 is SGHRS and CDR2 YFSETQ. With 4 bases removed from V and 4 bases from J, the gap between germline ends came to 8 bases. This CDR3 is built from 13 residues. The CDR3: CASSAGINEKLFF. CDR3 sequence (DNA): TGCGCCAGCAGCGCGGGGATTAATGAAAAACTGTTTTTT.

The chain is built from TRBV27 and TRBJ2-7; 9 bases fit TRBD1. The germline V gene has CDR1 MNHEY and CDR2 SMNVEV (reference sequence). V lost 6 bases and J lost 0; bases outside the gene matches: 9. The CDR3 is 16 amino acids. The chain's CDR3 is CASRSSGTGFSYEQYF. The CDR3 region has the DNA TGTGCCAGCAGATCCTCGGGGACAGGGTTCTCCTACGAGCAGTACTTC.

This clonotype was seen only a few times. V gene TRBV2 combines with J gene TRBJ1-1; no firm D call. In germline, CDR1 is SNHLY, CDR2 FYNNEI. Between the trimmed V and J ends, which lost 6 bases and 5 bases, there was a span of 7 bases. The CDR3 contains 11 residues. CDR3 amino acids: CASRARTEAFF. The CDR3 DNA reads TGTGCCAGCAGAGCGAGGACTGAAGCTTTCTTT.

This clonotype was counted a few times. The chain employs TRBV5-1 and TRBJ2-5; 12 nucleotides line up with TRBD2. Germline CDR1 reads SGHRS; CDR2 reads YFSETQ. This CDR3 has 16 residues. With 2 bases clipped from V and 4 bases from J, the junction kept 6 bases outside the gene matches. The CDR3 reads CASSFTGLAGSETQYF. The CDR3 nucleotides read TGCGCCAGCAGCTTTACCGGACTAGCGGGGTCAGAGACCCAGTACTTC. Full variable domain (remainder filled in from reference TRBV5-1 and TRBJ2-5): KAGVTQTPRYLIKTRGQQVTLSCSPISGHRSVSWYQQTPGQGLQFLFEYFSETQRNKGNFPGRFSGRQFSNSRSEMNVSTLELGDSALYLCASSFTGLAGSETQYFGPGTRLLVL.

The rearrangement links TRBV3-1 to TRBJ1-2; D unclear. Germline-derived CDR1 and CDR2 are LGHDT and YNNKEL (reference sequence). Trimming removed 4 bases from V and 0 bases from J, with 12 bases in between. The CDR3 runs 15 residues. This chain's CDR3 is CASSPSTGPNYGYTF. In DNA, the CDR3 is TGTGCCAGCAGCCCCTCGACCGGACCTAACTATGGCTACACCTTC.

The table lists this clonotype with a few counts. The CDR3 sequence is CASSNHRGSLQETQYF. The DNA for the CDR3 is TGTGCCAGCAGCAACCACAGGGGGTCGCTTCAAGAGACCCAGTACTTC. V gene TRBV7-2 combines with J gene TRBJ2-5; 8 nucleotides agree with TRBD1. This CDR3 has 16 residues. J gave up 2 bases and V 5 bases, and 10 bases lay outside the gene matches. The germline gives CDR1 SGHTA, CDR2 FQGNSA.

DNA for the CDR3: TGTGCCAGCAGTACCCGACAGGGCCAAGAGACCCAGTACTTC. It encodes CASSTRQGQETQYF. The chain uses TRBV6-5 and TRBJ2-5; 7 bases fit TRBD1. CDR3 length: 14 amino acids. Germline-derived CDR1 and CDR2 are MNHEY and SVGAGI. With V trimmed by 5 bases and J by 1 base, 4 bases remained unmatched.

This clonotype has ten or more counts. The J gene is TRBJ1-5, the V gene TRBV7-9; D perhaps matches TRBD1 (5 bases). The germline V gene encodes CDR1 SEHNR and CDR2 FQNEAQ (reference sequence). This CDR3 comprises 14 residues. V was shortened by 1 base and J by 3 bases, with 7 bases between the two germline ends. The CDR3 region has the DNA TGTGCCAGCAGCTTAGGACAGTACAATCAGCCCCAGCATTTT. Protein product: CASSLGQYNQPQHF.

V and J are TRBV6-5 and TRBJ2-7; 8 nucleotides line up with TRBD1. The junction had 3 bases not matched to a gene; V was cut back by 0 bases and J by 2 bases. Per germline, CDR1 MNHEY and CDR2 SVGAGI. This CDR3 spans 15 amino acids. The CDR3 sequence is CASSYSRTGTYEQYF. The CDR3 bases are TGTGCCAGCAGTTACTCGAGGACAGGGACCTACGAGCAGTACTTC.

This clonotype was counted between two and nine times. This chain uses TRBV29-1 with TRBJ2-1; possible D gene TRBD2, 6 bases. The CDR3 consists of 15 residues. Trimming removed 5 bases at V and 4 bases at J, with 18 bases between. From germline, CDR1 is SQVTM and CDR2 ANQGSEA. CDR3 protein: CSVSAGNPLYNEQFF. CDR3 coding DNA: TGCAGCGTTTCGGCGGGGAACCCCTTATACAATGAGCAGTTCTTC.

The CDR3 here is CASSLSVGGTQYF. The CDR3 DNA follows: TGTGCCAGCAGTTTATCTGTAGGGGGTACGCAGTATTTT. The chain has TRBV27 and TRBJ2-3; D is possibly TRBD1 (6 bases). The V gene's germline CDR1 is MNHEY and CDR2 SMNVEV (reference sequence). V gave up 0 bases and J gave up 8 bases, with 9 bases separating them. The CDR3 covers 13 residues.

V is TRBV11-2 and J is TRBJ2-1; no definite D call. The V and J ends lost 1 base and 13 bases respectively, with 17 bases between them. Looked up from germline, CDR1 is SGHAT and CDR2 is FQNNGV. The CDR3 sequence is 14 residues long. CDR3 nucleotide sequence: TGTGCCAGCAGCTTAGTTCGTGGAAACTTCCAACAGTTCTTC. Translating gives CASSLVRGNFQQFF. The full variable domain, rest sourced from reference TRBV11-2 and TRBJ2-1, is EAGVAQSPRYKIIEKRQSVAFWCNPISGHATLYWYQQILGQGPKLLIQFQNNGVVDDSQLPKDRFSAERLKGVDSTLKIQPAKLEDSAVYLCASSLVRGNFQQFFGPGTRLTVL.

The rearrangement uses TRBV4-2 and TRBJ2-5; D possibly corresponds to TRBD2 (5 bases). V was trimmed by 1 base and J by 2 bases, leaving 14 bases between them. CDR1 and CDR2 from the germline V gene are LGHNA and YNFKEQ. The CDR3 is made up of 16 amino acids. CDR3 in amino acids: CASSQGVATPQETQYF. The CDR3 nucleotides read TGTGCCAGCAGCCAAGGCGTAGCGACCCCTCAAGAGACCCAGTACTTC.

The CDR3: CSALKTASGNTIYF. CDR3 nucleotide sequence: TGCAGTGCTCTCAAGACGGCCTCTGGAAACACCATATATTTT. The genes are TRBV20-1 and TRBJ1-3; no clear D gene. Germline V gives CDR1 DFQATT, CDR2 SNEGSKA (reference sequence). The CDR3 runs to 14 residues. Trimming took off 5 bases at V and 0 bases at J, with 11 bases between the two ends.

This clonotype has just a few counts. The V and J genes are TRBV29-1 and TRBJ1-2; D gene unclear. The CDR3 runs 14 residues. Germline V gene sequence: CDR1 SQVTM, CDR2 ANQGSEA. The V end was cut by 4 bases, the J end by 0 bases, with 12 bases between. The chain's CDR3 is CSVVHGSSNYGYTF. The DNA for the CDR3 is TGCAGCGTTGTACACGGGTCCTCTAACTATGGCTACACCTTC.

The rearrangement links TRBV4-2 to TRBJ2-3; 8 bases align to TRBD1. This CDR3 spans 18 amino acids. The germline V gene encodes CDR1 LGHNA and CDR2 YNFKEQ. The trim removed 0 bases at V and 5 bases at J, leaving 13 bases unmatched. Written as DNA, the CDR3 is TGTGCCAGCAGCCAAGACATGGATGACAGGGGTCGTGGAGATACGCAGTATTTT. Its translation: CASSQDMDDRGRGDTQYF.